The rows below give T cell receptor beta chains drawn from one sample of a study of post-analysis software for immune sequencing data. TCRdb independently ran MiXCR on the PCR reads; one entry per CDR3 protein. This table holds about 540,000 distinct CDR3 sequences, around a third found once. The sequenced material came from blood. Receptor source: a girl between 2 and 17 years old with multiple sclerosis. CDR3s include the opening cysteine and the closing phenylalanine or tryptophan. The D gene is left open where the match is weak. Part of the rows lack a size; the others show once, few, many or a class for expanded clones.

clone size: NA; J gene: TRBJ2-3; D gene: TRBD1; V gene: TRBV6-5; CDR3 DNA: TGTGCCAGCAGTTATAGAAGGGGGCCGGCAGATACGCAGTATTTT; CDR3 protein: CASSYRRGPADTQYF
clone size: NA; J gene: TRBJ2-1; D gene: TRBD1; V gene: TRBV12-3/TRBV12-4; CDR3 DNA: TGTGCCAGCAGTTTTTGGACAGGAGGTTTCAATGAGCAGTTCTTC; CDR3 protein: CASSFWTGGFNEQFF
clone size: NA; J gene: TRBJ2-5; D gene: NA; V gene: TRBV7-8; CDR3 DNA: TGTGCCAGTAGCTTAGTGGGGGCTGAGGGGGAGACCCAGTACTTC; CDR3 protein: CASSLVGAEGETQYF
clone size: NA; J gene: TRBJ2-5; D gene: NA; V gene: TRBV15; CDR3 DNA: TGTGCCACCAGCAGGGCTATGGACAGACGAGATACCCAGTACTTC; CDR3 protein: CATSRAMDRRDTQYF
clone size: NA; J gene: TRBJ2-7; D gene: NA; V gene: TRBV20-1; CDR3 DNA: TGCAGTGCCAGCGACAGTTACGAGCAGTACTTC; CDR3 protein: CSASDSYEQYF
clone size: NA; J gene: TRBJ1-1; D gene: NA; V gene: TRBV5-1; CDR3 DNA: TGCGCCAGCGTTGAAGCTTTCTTT; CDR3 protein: CASVEAFF
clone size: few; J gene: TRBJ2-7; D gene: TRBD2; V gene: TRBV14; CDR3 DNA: TGTGCCAGCAGCCGTGGGACTAGCGGGGGGACTTCCTACGAGCAGTACTTC; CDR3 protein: CASSRGTSGGTSYEQYF
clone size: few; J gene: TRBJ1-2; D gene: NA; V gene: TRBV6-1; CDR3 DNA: TGTGCCAGCAGTATCGAACAGGCCCCCTTTGGCTACACCTTC; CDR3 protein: CASSIEQAPFGYTF
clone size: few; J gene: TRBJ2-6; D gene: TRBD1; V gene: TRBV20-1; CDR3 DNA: TGCAGTGCTGTAGGGACAGGGGTTTCTGGGGCCAACGTCCTGACTTTC; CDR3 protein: CSAVGTGVSGANVLTF
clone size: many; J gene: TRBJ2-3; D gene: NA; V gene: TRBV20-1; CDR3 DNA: TGCAGTGCTAGACCTGGGGGCTCCACAGATACGCAGTATTTT; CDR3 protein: CSARPGGSTDTQYF
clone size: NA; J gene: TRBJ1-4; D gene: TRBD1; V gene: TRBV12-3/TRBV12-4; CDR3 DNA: TGTGCCAGCAGTTTTGGACAGGCCTCAGGAAAACTGTTTTTT; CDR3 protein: CASSFGQASGKLFF
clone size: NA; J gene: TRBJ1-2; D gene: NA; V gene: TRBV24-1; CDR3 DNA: TGTGCCACTAGGGCCCCCTATGGCTACACCTTC; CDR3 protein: CATRAPYGYTF
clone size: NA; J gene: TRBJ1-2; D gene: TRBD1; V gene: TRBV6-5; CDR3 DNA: TGTGCCAGCAGGTATATGGCAGGGGGAAATGGCTACACCTTC; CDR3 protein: CASRYMAGGNGYTF
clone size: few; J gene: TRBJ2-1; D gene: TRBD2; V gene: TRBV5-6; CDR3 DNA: TGTGCCAGCACCAACCTTTTGTCTAGCGGGGGGAGCTCCTACAATGAGCAGTTCTTC; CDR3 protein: CASTNLLSSGGSSYNEQFF
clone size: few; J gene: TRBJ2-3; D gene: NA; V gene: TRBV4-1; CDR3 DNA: TGCGCCAGCAGCCATCCAAGGGGGGGCCGGAGAGATACGCAGTATTTT; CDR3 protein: CASSHPRGGRRDTQYF
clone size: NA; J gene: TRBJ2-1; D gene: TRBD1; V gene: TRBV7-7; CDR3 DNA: TGTGCCAGCAGCTTAGCCCGGGACAGGCCGCCCCGTGAGCAGTTCTTC; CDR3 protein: CASSLARDRPPREQFF
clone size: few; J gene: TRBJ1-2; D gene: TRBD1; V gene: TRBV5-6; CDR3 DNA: TGTGCCAGCAGCTTAAGGGGACAGCTCGGGCTGGGCTATGGCTACACCTTC; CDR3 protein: CASSLRGQLGLGYGYTF
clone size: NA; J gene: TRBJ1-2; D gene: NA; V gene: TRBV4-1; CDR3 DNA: TGCGCCAGCAGCCATCCCGGGACCTATGGCTACACCTTC; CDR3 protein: CASSHPGTYGYTF
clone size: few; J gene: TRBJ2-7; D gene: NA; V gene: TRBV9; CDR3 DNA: TGTGCCAGCAGCGTAGGTTCAGGCCCCGACGAGCAGTACTTC; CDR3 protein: CASSVGSGPDEQYF
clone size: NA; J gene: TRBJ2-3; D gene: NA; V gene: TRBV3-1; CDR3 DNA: TGTGCCAGCAGCCAAGCGGTAGCAGGACTTAGCACAGATACGCAGTATTTT; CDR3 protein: CASSQAVAGLSTDTQYF
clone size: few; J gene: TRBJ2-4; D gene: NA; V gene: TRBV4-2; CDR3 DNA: TGTGCCAGCAGCCAAGAAGGCGCCCGGGGTCTAGCCAAAAACATTCAGTACTTC; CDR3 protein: CASSQEGARGLAKNIQYF
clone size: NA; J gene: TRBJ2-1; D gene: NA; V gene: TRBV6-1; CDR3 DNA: TGTGCCAGCAGTGAAGGCGGCATAACCTCCTACAATGAGCAGTTCTTC; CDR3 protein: CASSEGGITSYNEQFF
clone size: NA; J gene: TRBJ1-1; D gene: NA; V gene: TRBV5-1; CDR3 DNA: TGCGCCAGCAGCTTGGGTGGAGGGGTTAGGACTGAAGCTTTCTTT; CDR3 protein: CASSLGGGVRTEAFF
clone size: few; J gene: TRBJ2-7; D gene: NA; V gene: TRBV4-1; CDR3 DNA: TGCGCCAGCAGCCGAGCAGGGCCTCTAGACTACGAGCAGTACTTC; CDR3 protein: CASSRAGPLDYEQYF